This T cell receptor beta chain was found in a study of T cell responses to AZD1222 COVID-19 vaccine. Study-wide points: The donors showed a predominance of white British ancestry and of females, with possible underestimation of clonal diversity. Repertoires were sampled only after the peak T cell response. Recipients of AZD1222 seropositive at baseline numbered only 6 or 7.

This table comes from immunoSEQ multiplex PCR, and its TCRdb copy is limited to in-frame clones, with some not included. The profile shows 95,000 to 150,000 clones, roughly 89% of them singletons. Worth noting for this clone: Antigen specificity is unknown.

This TCR came from an adult in good health. Here the sequenced sample was peripheral blood, taken on day 0 of AZD1222 vaccination.

CDR3 bases: TGTGCCAGCAGTTTTGGGGTGGCGGGAGTGACCTACGAGCAGTACTTC. Protein product: CASSFGVAGVTYEQYF. The chain links TRBV6-5 to TRBJ2-7; 7 bases agree with TRBD2. This CDR3 spans 16 amino acids. The V gene's germline CDR1 is MNHEY and CDR2 SVGAGI. Losses at the gene ends were 4 bases for V and 2 bases for J; bases not matched to a gene: 11.